This TCR beta chain was documented in a study of T cells in Graves' hyperthyroidism and ophthalmopathy. Comment on this clonotype: As yet, its antigen is unknown.

Study-wide findings and caveats: Ophthalmopathy got predicted by the model a median around 6.8 months before its onset. Most clonotypes expanded in the thyroid (above 0.001) were also present in blood.

Amplification of TCR beta CDR3 regions was performed using RNA transcripts as template. HTBI primers were used for first-round RT-PCR of the TCR CDR3. TCRdb re-called the multiplex PCR reads with MiXCR, one entry per CDR3 protein. The profile shows 700,000 to 850,000 distinct CDR3 sequences, 35% of them singletons. The germline V and J ends were trimmed by 4 bases and 0 bases, with 18 bases remaining between them. The CDR3 runs 17 residues. Germline V gene data show CDR1 as LNHDA and CDR2 as SQIVND (reference sequence). This chain joins TRBV19 and TRBJ1-1, with D possibly TRBD1 on 5 matching bases. The receptor was derived from a woman in her thirties or forties with Graves' hyperthyroidism. Sequencing used blood. The CDR3 protein is CASSTRQWGFMNTEAFF. CDR3 DNA: TGTGCCAGTAGTACCCGACAGTGGGGGTTCATGAACACTGAAGCTTTCTTT.